The 26 T cell receptor beta chains listed next were all sequenced from one sample in a study of blood T cell repertoires in COVID-19. Assay used: immunoSEQ multiplex PCR; TCRdb lists only in-frame clones, some missing. The sample lists about 440,000 clones, around 88% occurring once. Sequenced input: peripheral blood. The receptors here all came from a woman in her forties or fifties with COVID-19, enrolled during active disease.

The genes are TRBV11-2 and TRBJ2-5; 7 bases map to TRBD2. With 5 bases clipped from V and 4 bases from J, the junction kept 7 bases outside the gene matches. Germline CDR1 SGHAT, CDR2 FQNNGV. The CDR3 is made up of 14 amino acids. DNA of the CDR3: TGTGCCAGCAGCCCGGGGGGAGGGGTAGAGACCCAGTACTTC. It codes for CASSPGGGVETQYF.

The J gene is TRBJ2-3, the V gene TRBV6-5, with D hard to call. The CDR3 extends over 11 amino acids. V lost 10 bases to trimming and J lost 4 bases, with 9 bases between them. CDR1 is MNHEY and CDR2 is SVGAGI in the germline V gene. CDR3 in DNA: TGTGCCACCTTACGGGCAGATACGCAGTATTTT. This gives the protein CATLRADTQYF.

CDR3 sequence (DNA): TGTGCCAGTAGTATTCCGTCGGGGGATACCCTCGGTACGCAGTATTTT. Amino acids: CASSIPSGDTLGTQYF. The J gene is TRBJ2-3, the V gene TRBV19; maybe TRBD2 (6 bases). The CDR3 consists of 16 residues. V shed 3 bases and J shed 8 bases, with 21 bases lying between them. Germline lookup yields CDR1 LNHDA and CDR2 SQIVND (reference sequence).

This sequence joins TRBV5-4 and TRBJ1-3; D is unclear. In germline, CDR1 is SGHNT, CDR2 YYREEE (reference sequence). The CDR3 covers 17 residues. Trimming cost V 1 base and J 0 bases, with 14 bases left between them. The DNA of the CDR3 is TGTGCCAGCAGCTTGTCTTACACGGAGCTCTCTGGAAACACCATATATTTT. Its protein is CASSLSYTELSGNTIYF.

The V gene is TRBV4-1, the J gene TRBJ1-1; D is perhaps TRBD1 (5 bases). The CDR3 consists of 15 residues. CDR1 MGHRA and CDR2 YSYEKL come from the germline V gene. V gave up 3 bases and J gave up 3 bases, with 14 bases separating them. The CDR3 loop is CASSQEGLGDTEAFF. In nucleotides, the CDR3 is TGCGCCAGCAGCCAGGAAGGCCTAGGGGACACTGAAGCTTTCTTT.

This clone occurred once. CDR3 bases: TGCGCCAGCAGCCAAGATGGCCCACAGGGAAGCTATGGCTACACCTTC. Encoded protein: CASSQDGPQGSYGYTF. This chain joins TRBV4-1 and TRBJ1-2; D possibly corresponds to TRBD1 (6 bases). Looked up from germline, CDR1 is MGHRA and CDR2 is YSYEKL. There are 16 residues in the CDR3. Deletions cut 0 bases from V and 4 bases from J, with 15 bases between.

The J gene is TRBJ1-2, the V gene TRBV6-1; perhaps TRBD1 as D (5 bases). This CDR3 has 12 residues. Germline CDR1 MNHNS, CDR2 SASEGT. With 1 base removed from V and 7 bases from J, the gap between germline ends came to 7 bases. CDR3 protein: CASSEGGGGYTF. The CDR3 DNA sequence: TGTGCCAGCAGTGAAGGGGGCGGTGGCTACACCTTC.

This rearrangement joins TRBV30 to TRBJ1-3; no reliable D call. Germline V gives CDR1 GTSNPN, CDR2 SVGIG (reference sequence). The CDR3 loop spans 15 amino acids. V was pared by 1 base and J by 0 bases, with 10 bases between. This CDR3 reads CAWSGEWSSGNTIYF. CDR3 sequence (DNA): TGTGCCTGGAGTGGGGAGTGGAGCTCTGGAAACACCATATATTTT.

The chain employs TRBV3-1 (or the pseudogene TRBV3-2) and TRBJ2-7; 9 nucleotides align to TRBD2. This CDR3 comprises 17 residues. Germline-derived CDR1 and CDR2 are LGHDT and YNNKEL (reference sequence). Trimming removed 1 base from V and 4 bases from J; junction bases left unmatched: 11. CDR3 sequence (DNA): TGTGCCAGCAGCCAAGCTCTGGGCGGGGGGGCAAATTACGAGCAGTACTTC. Translated: CASSQALGGGANYEQYF.

The chain is built from TRBV7-6 and TRBJ2-2; 13 bases are a match to TRBD2. Germline CDR1 is SGHVS and CDR2 is FNYEAQ. Trimming at V came to 6 bases and at J to 5 bases, leaving 12 bases not matched to a gene. The CDR3 extends over 18 amino acids. The CDR3, as DNA: TGTGCCAGCAGATCGACACCACTAGCGGGGGGGCGTACCGGGGAGCTGTTTTTT. Translation gives CASRSTPLAGGRTGELFF.

This clone was observed a few times. The chain recombines TRBV11-2 with TRBJ1-1, with D perhaps TRBD1 (6 bases). The ends were cut back, 8 bases at V and 4 bases at J, with 14 bases in the middle. Per the germline V gene, CDR1 is SGHAT and CDR2 is FQNNGV. This CDR3 is built from 13 residues. The CDR3 loop is CASGGGRSTEAFF. In DNA form, the CDR3 reads TGTGCCAGCGGCGGGGGGCGGAGCACTGAAGCTTTCTTT.

The chain couples TRBV5-8 to TRBJ1-5; TRBD1 matches at 8 bases. Per the germline V gene, CDR1 is SGHTS and CDR2 is YDEGEE. This CDR3 has 15 amino acids. V shed 0 bases, J shed 8 bases, and the junction held 7 bases outside the gene matches. CDR3 nucleotides: TGTGCCAGCAGCTTGGGACAGGGGTCCCGGGAGCCCCAGCATTTT. Protein: CASSLGQGSREPQHF.

This chain connects TRBV29-1 to TRBJ1-2; D is uncertain. The CDR3 is 12 residues long. Trimming cost V 5 bases and J 3 bases, with 10 bases left between them. Germline CDR1 SQVTM, CDR2 ANQGSEA. The CDR3 region is CSVSGVDYGYTF. The CDR3 DNA reads as TGCAGCGTTTCTGGAGTCGACTATGGCTACACCTTC.

This chain links TRBV11-2 with TRBJ2-2; TRBD1 matches 8 bases. Unmatched junction bases numbered 6, after V lost 5 bases and J lost 1 base. Germline V gene lookup returns CDR1 SGHAT and CDR2 FQNNGV. This CDR3 contains 16 residues. The CDR3 coding sequence is TGTGCCAGCAGCCCCCGGACAGGGCGGAACACCGGGGAGCTGTTTTTT. Translated: CASSPRTGRNTGELFF.

This rearrangement joins TRBV2 to TRBJ1-5; the D is unclear. The CDR3 is 14 amino acids. CDR1 and CDR2 from the germline V gene are SNHLY and FYNNEI. The V and J ends lost 2 bases and 9 bases respectively, with 14 bases between them. The chain's CDR3 is CASSEQAQYTPQHF. For the CDR3, the DNA is TGTGCCAGCAGTGAACAGGCCCAATATACGCCCCAGCATTTT. Variable domain in full (rest from reference TRBV2 and TRBJ1-5): EPEVTQTPSHQVTQMGQEVILRCVPISNHLYFYWYRQILGQKVEFLVSFYNNEISEKSEIFDDQFSVERPDGSNFTLKIRSTKLEDSAMYFCASSEQAQYTPQHFGDGTRLSIL.

The chain uses TRBV18 and TRBJ2-3; a weak D match, TRBD2 (6 bases). Trimming shortened V by 3 bases and J by 0 bases, and 7 bases separated the two germline ends. Germline V lookup: CDR1 KGHSH, CDR2 LQKENI. CDR3 size: 14 residues. CDR3 residues: CASSPGTSTDTQYF. The CDR3 DNA sequence: TGTGCCAGCTCACCCGGGACTAGCACAGATACGCAGTATTTT.

V gene TRBV19 combines with J gene TRBJ1-1, with 10 bases matching TRBD1. CDR3 size: 15 residues. J was trimmed by 7 bases and V by 5 bases; bases with no gene match: 10. Germline-derived CDR1 and CDR2 are LNHDA and SQIVND (reference sequence). This CDR3 reads CASSPDRGWKGEAFF. The CDR3 nucleotides read TGTGCCAGTAGTCCGGACAGGGGGTGGAAAGGTGAAGCTTTCTTT.

In DNA, the CDR3 is TGTGCCAGCAGCCCGCTGGGGGGGCCCTATGGCTACACCTTC. Translating it yields CASSPLGGPYGYTF. J is TRBJ1-2 and V is TRBV11-1; D is perhaps TRBD1 (6 bases). CDR3 length: 14 amino acids. Germline loops: CDR1 SGHAT, CDR2 FQDESV (reference sequence). Trimming cost V 5 bases and J 4 bases, with 14 bases left between them.

The chain employs TRBV7-9 and TRBJ2-7; D is possibly TRBD2 (5 bases). The CDR3 covers 13 residues. V gave up 1 base and J gave up 6 bases, with 10 bases separating them. Germline V gene sequence: CDR1 SEHNR, CDR2 FQNEAQ (reference sequence). DNA for the CDR3: TGTGCCAGCAGCTTAGTGGGCGGGCGCGAGCAGTACTTC. It translates to CASSLVGGREQYF.

This clone was detected only once. This chain uses TRBV4-2 with TRBJ2-3; D remains ambiguous. Trimming removed 0 bases at V and 5 bases at J, with 6 bases between. This CDR3 is built from 13 residues. Germline V CDR1 and CDR2: LGHNA, YNFKEQ. In DNA form, the CDR3 reads TGTGCCAGCAGCCAAGACAGGATAGATACGCAGTATTTT. Protein product: CASSQDRIDTQYF.

The chain joins TRBV13 to TRBJ2-1; 8 nucleotides line up with TRBD1. J lost 13 bases, V lost 4 bases, and 18 bases had no gene match. The CDR3 contains 16 residues. Germline V gene lookup returns CDR1 PRHDT and CDR2 FYEKMQ (reference sequence). CDR3 loop: CASSYPSGRGLGHQFF. The CDR3 nucleotides are TGTGCCAGCAGCTACCCCTCGGGCAGGGGGCTTGGGCACCAGTTCTTC.

This clone was found once. The J gene is TRBJ1-2, the V gene TRBV5-1; D is undetermined. The CDR3 extends over 15 amino acids. The germline gives CDR1 SGHRS, CDR2 YFSETQ. With 0 bases removed from V and 4 bases from J, the gap between germline ends came to 13 bases. This chain's CDR3 is CASSLESGFSYGYTF. The CDR3 coding sequence is TGCGCCAGCAGCTTGGAATCGGGGTTCTCCTATGGCTACACCTTC.

CDR3 sequence reads: CASSPSDYTGANVLTF. For the CDR3, the DNA is TGTGCCAGCTCACCTTCCGACTATACTGGGGCCAACGTCCTGACTTTC. The V gene is TRBV18, the J gene TRBJ2-6; D perhaps matches TRBD2 (5 bases). This CDR3 is 16 amino acids long. From germline, CDR1 is KGHSH and CDR2 LQKENI. V lost 3 bases and J 2 bases, leaving 11 bases between the germline ends.

This clone was recorded a few times. The chain links TRBV7-9 to TRBJ2-1; D might be TRBD2 (5 bases). The V gene lost 3 bases and the J gene lost 4 bases, with 16 bases spanning the gap. CDR1 and CDR2 from the germline V gene are SEHNR and FQNEAQ (reference sequence). The CDR3 is made up of 16 amino acids. The CDR3 loop is CASSLDLPYTYNEQFF. The CDR3 bases are TGTGCCAGCAGCTTGGACTTACCCTATACTTACAATGAGCAGTTCTTC.

This chain uses TRBV29-1 with TRBJ2-1; 7 bases agree with TRBD1. J was trimmed by 2 bases and V by 6 bases; bases with no gene match: 4. This CDR3 has 13 amino acids. Germline CDR1 SQVTM, CDR2 ANQGSEA. This CDR3 reads CSVPGQPYNEQFF. The CDR3 nucleotides are TGCAGCGTACCGGGACAGCCCTACAATGAGCAGTTCTTC.

A single count supports this clone. The genes are TRBV6-5 and TRBJ1-1, with D uncertain. The CDR3 runs to 15 residues. Trimming removed 5 bases at V and 1 base at J, with 14 bases between. Germline assignment: CDR1 MNHEY and CDR2 SVGAGI. CDR3 in DNA: TGTGCCAGCAGTCCCCTTGGGCAGCCGAACACTGAAGCTTTCTTT. Protein product: CASSPLGQPNTEAFF.